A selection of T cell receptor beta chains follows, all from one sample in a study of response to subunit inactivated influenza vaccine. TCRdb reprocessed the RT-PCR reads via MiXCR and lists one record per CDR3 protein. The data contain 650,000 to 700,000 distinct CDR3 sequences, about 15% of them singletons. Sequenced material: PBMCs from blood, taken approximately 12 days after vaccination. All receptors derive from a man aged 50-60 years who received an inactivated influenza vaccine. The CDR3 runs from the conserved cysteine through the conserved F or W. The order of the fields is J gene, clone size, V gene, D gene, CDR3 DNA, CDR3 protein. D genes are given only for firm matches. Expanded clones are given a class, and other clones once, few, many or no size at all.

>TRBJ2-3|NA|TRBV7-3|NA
TGTGCCAGCAGCTTAACCCCCAAGACAGATACGCAGTATTTT
CASSLTPKTDTQYF
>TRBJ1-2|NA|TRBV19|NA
TGTGCCAGTAGTATGAGGGACTATGGCTACACCTTC
CASSMRDYGYTF
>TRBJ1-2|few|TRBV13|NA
TGTGCCAGCAGCCTCAGACGGAGTTATGGCTACACCTTC
CASSLRRSYGYTF
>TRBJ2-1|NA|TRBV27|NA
TGTGCCAGCAGTTTATACCCGGGGATCGGTCACAATGAGCAGTTCTTC
CASSLYPGIGHNEQFF
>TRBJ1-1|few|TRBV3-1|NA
TGTGCCAGCACCCCCAGGGTTAACTCTGAAGCTTTCTTT
CASTPRVNSEAFF
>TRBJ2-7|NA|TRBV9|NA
TGTGCCAGCGCCCGAGGGTACCAGGAGGGGAACTACGAGCAGTACTTC
CASARGYQEGNYEQYF
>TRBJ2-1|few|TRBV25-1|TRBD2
TGTGCCAGCAGTTTCCGGACTAGCGGGGCCTACAATGAGCAGTTCTTC
CASSFRTSGAYNEQFF
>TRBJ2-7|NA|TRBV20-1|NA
TGCAGTGCTAGTAGGAACTACGAGCAGTACTTC
CSASRNYEQYF
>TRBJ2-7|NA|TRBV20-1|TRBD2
TGCAGTGCTCTTGGACTAGCGGGAGAGAGGGCCTACGAGCAGTACTTC
CSALGLAGERAYEQYF
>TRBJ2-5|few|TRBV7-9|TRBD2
TGTGCCAGCAGCCCGGGACTAGATAAGGTCCAAGAGACCCAGTACTTC
CASSPGLDKVQETQYF
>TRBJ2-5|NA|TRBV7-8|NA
TGTGCCAGCAGCTTAGTTCCCGTCGGCCAAGAGACCCAGTACTTC
CASSLVPVGQETQYF
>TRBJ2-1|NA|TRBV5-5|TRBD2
TGTGCCAGCAGCGCATTAGCGGGGGCAGGCTACAATGAGCAGTTCTTC
CASSALAGAGYNEQFF